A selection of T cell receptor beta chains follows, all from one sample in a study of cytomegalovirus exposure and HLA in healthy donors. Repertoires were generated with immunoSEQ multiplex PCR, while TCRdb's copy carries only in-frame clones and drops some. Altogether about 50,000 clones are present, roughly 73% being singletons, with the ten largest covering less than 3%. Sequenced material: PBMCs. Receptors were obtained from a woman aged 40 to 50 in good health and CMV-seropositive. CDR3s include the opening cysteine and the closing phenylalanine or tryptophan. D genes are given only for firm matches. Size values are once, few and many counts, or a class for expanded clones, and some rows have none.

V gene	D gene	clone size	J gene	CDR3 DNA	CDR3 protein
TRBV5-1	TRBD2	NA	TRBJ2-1	TGCGCCAGCAGCTTGTCTAGCGGGGGGAATGAGCAGTTCTTC	CASSLSSGGNEQFF
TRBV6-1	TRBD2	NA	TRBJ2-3	TGTGCCAGCCTCCCGGGGGGGCTCACAGATACGCAGTATTTT	CASLPGGLTDTQYF
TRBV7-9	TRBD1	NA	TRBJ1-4	TGTGCCAGCAGCCCGGGACAGAATGAAAAACTGTTTTTT	CASSPGQNEKLFF
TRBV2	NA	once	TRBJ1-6	TGTGCCAGCAGCCAAAACGGGGGTAAATCACCCCTCCACTTT	CASSQNGGKSPLHF
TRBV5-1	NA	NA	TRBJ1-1	TGCGCCAGCAGCCCGCACAAGGGGGGGTTCCTGACCAATACTGAAGCTTTCTTT	CASSPHKGGFLTNTEAFF
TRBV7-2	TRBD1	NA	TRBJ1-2	TGTGCCAGCAGCTATGGACAGGGGATGTTGGGCTACACCTTC	CASSYGQGMLGYTF
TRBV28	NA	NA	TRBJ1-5	TGTGCCAGCAGCCAGGTGCAGCCCCAGCATTTT	CASSQVQPQHF
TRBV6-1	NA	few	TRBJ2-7	TGTGCCAGCAGTGTCCGGGAGTTTAACGAGCAGTACTTC	CASSVREFNEQYF
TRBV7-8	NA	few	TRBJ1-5	TGTGCCAGCAGTGAGGACAGTTATAGCAATCAGCCCCAGCATTTT	CASSEDSYSNQPQHF
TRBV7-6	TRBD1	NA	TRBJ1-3	TGTGCCAGCAGCGTGCAGGGGGGAAGGGGCCTCTCTGGAAACACCATATATTTT	CASSVQGGRGLSGNTIYF
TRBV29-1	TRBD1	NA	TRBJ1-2	TGCAGCGTGCCGGGACAGGGAGCTAACTATGGCTACACCTTC	CSVPGQGANYGYTF
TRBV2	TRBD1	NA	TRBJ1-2	TGTGCCAGCAGTGAAGAGGGGACAGTTTTAGGTGGCTACACCTTC	CASSEEGTVLGGYTF
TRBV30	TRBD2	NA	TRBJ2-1	TGTGCCTGGACCGAGCGGGGTAGATACAATGAGCAGTTCTTC	CAWTERGRYNEQFF
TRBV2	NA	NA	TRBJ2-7	TGTGCCAGCAGTGAAGCGCTTCCGGGTTCCCTTAGGACCTACGAGCAGTACTTC	CASSEALPGSLRTYEQYF
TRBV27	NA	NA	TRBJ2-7	TGTGCCAGCACGAAGACAGGAACCTACGAGCAGTACTTC	CASTKTGTYEQYF
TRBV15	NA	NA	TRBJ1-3	TGTGCCACCAGCAGAGAGGGGGCAGGAAACACCATATATTTT	CATSREGAGNTIYF
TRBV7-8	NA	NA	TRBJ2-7	TGTGCCAGCAGCTTAACGGACGAGCAGTACTTC	CASSLTDEQYF
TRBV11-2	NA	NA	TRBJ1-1	TGTGCCAGCAGCCGCACGGAGTTCGGGGAAGCTTTCTTT	CASSRTEFGEAFF
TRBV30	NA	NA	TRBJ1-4	TGTGCCTGGAGTCGGACTGATGGCAATGAAAAACTGTTTTTT	CAWSRTDGNEKLFF
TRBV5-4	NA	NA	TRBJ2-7	TGTGCCAGCAGCGACGGGGGCTCCTACGAGCAGTACTTC	CASSDGGSYEQYF
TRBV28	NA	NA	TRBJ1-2	TGTGCCAGCAGTGCCACTTACTATGGCTACACCTTC	CASSATYYGYTF
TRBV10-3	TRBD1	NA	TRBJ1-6	TGTGCCATCAGGTGGGGGACAGGGAATTCACCCCTCCACTTT	CAIRWGTGNSPLHF
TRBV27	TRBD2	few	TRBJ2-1	TGTGCCAGCAGTTTTTTGGGACTACTGAATGAGCAGTTCTTC	CASSFLGLLNEQFF
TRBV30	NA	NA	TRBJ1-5	TGTGCCTGGGCAGGGGGCAATCAGCCCCAGCATTTT	CAWAGGNQPQHF
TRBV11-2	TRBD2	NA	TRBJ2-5	TGTGCCAGCAGCTTAGGGCGCGGGGGGTACCAAGAGACCCAGTACTTC	CASSLGRGGYQETQYF
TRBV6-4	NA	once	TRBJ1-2	TGTGCCAGCAGTGACTCCGAGGGATTCCGCTACACCTTC	CASSDSEGFRYTF
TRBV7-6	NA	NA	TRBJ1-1	TGTGCCAGCAGCTTAGGGGGCAGGAACACTGAAGCTTTCTTT	CASSLGGRNTEAFF
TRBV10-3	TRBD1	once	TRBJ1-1	TGTGCCATCAGTGAGAGTGGACAGGGTCGATCTGAAGCTTTCTTT	CAISESGQGRSEAFF
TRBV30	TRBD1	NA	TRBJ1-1	TGTGCCTGCCACAGGGGAAACACTGAAGCTTTCTTT	CACHRGNTEAFF
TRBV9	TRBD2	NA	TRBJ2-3	TGTGCCAGCGGCCTGGCGGGGGGCACAGATACGCAGTATTTT	CASGLAGGTDTQYF
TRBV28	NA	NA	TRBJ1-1	TGTGCCAGCAGCCTCGCCCAGGCCAAGGCTTTCTTT	CASSLAQAKAFF
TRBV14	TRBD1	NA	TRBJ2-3	TGTGCCAGCAGCCACACAGGGGGAGTTTCAGATACGCAGTATTTT	CASSHTGGVSDTQYF
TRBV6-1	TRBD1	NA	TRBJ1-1	TGTGCCAGCAGGACTGGACAGGTGAACACTGAAGCTTTCTTT	CASRTGQVNTEAFF
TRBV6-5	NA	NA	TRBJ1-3	TGTGCCAGCAGTTCGGGCAGGGAAGGAAACACCATATATTTT	CASSSGREGNTIYF
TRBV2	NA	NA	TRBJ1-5	TGTGCCAGCAGTGAAGGCAGGTCCCTTAATAGCAATCAGCCCCAGCATTTT	CASSEGRSLNSNQPQHF
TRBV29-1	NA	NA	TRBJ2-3	TGCAGCGGAGGGGGAATCGTGGATACGCAGTATTTT	CSGGGIVDTQYF
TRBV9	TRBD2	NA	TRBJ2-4	TGTGCCAGCAGCGGCCCGGGGGGGGCCAAAAACATTCAGTACTTC	CASSGPGGAKNIQYF
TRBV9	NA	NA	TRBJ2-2	TGTGCCAGCACCAGAGACGCGGCAACTATGGGGGAGCTGTTTTTT	CASTRDAATMGELFF
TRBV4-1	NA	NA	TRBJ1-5	TGCGCCAGCAGCCAAGGTGGGGGGTATAGCAATCAGCCCCAGCATTTT	CASSQGGGYSNQPQHF
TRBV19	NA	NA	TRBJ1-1	TGTGCCAGTAGTATAGGGACACTCAACACTGAAGCTTTCTTT	CASSIGTLNTEAFF
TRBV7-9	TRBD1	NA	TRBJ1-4	TGTGCCAGCAGACGAGATGGGACAGGGAATGAAAAACTGTTTTTT	CASRRDGTGNEKLFF
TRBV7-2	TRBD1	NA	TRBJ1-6	TGTGCCAGCAGCTCCACGACAGGGAGGAGTTCACCCCTCCACTTT	CASSSTTGRSSPLHF
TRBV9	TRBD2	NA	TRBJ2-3	TGTGCCAGCAGCGCCCGGGGGGGGGACACAGATACGCAGTATTTT	CASSARGGDTDTQYF
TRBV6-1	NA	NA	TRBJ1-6	TGTGCCAGCCGGGACACTAATTCACCCCTCCACTTT	CASRDTNSPLHF
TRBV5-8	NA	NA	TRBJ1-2	TGTGCCAGCACCCCGCCCGGGGAGGACTATGGCTACACCTTC	CASTPPGEDYGYTF
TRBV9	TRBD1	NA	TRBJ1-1	TGTGCCAGCAGCGTAGACGGTCGAGGGGGCACTACTGAAGCTTTCTTT	CASSVDGRGGTTEAFF
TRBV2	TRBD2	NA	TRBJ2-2	TGTGCCAGCAGACTGACTAGCCGGACCGGGGAGCTGTTTTTT	CASRLTSRTGELFF
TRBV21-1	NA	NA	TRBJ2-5	TGTGCCAGCAGCGCAACAGGTCGGGTTAAAGAGACCCAGTACTTC	CASSATGRVKETQYF
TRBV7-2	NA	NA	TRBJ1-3	TGTGCCAGCAGCTCCCCGGTGGAGAACACCATATATTTT	CASSSPVENTIYF
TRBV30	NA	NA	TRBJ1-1	TGTGCCTCCCTGTTGAACACTGAAGCTTTCTTT	CASLLNTEAFF
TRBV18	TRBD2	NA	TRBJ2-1	TGTGCCAGCTCACCAGAGGCGGGGGGGCCGTATGAGCAGTTCTTC	CASSPEAGGPYEQFF
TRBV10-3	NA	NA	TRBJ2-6	TGTGCCGCATCGAGGGAGTCTGGGGCCAACGTCCTGACTTTC	CAASRESGANVLTF
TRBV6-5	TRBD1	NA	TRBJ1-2	TGTGCCAGCAGTTACGAGCGGGACAGGGGGCGTCGAGGCTACACCTTC	CASSYERDRGRRGYTF
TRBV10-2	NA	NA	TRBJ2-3	TGCGCCAGCACCTTGCGGGAAGATACGCAGTATTTT	CASTLREDTQYF
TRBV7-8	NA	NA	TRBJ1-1	TGTGCCAGCAGCTCCCAGGCGAACACTGAAGCTTTCTTT	CASSSQANTEAFF
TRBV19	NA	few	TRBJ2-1	TGTGCCAGTGGGGAGTACAATGAGCAGTTCTTC	CASGEYNEQFF